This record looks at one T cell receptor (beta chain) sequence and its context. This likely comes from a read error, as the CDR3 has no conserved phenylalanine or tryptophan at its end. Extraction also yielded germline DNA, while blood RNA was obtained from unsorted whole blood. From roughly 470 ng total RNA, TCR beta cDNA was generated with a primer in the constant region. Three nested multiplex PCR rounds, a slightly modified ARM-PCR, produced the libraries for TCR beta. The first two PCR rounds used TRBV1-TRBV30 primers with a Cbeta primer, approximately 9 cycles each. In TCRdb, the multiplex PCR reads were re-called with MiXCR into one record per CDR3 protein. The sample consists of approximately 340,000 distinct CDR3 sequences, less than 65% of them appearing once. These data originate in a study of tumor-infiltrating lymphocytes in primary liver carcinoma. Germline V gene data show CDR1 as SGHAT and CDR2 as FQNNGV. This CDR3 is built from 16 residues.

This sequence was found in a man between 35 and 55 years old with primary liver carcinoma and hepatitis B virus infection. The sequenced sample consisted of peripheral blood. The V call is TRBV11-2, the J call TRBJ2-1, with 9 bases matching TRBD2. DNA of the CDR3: TGTGCCAGCAGCTTAGACCTCCTAGCGGGAATGAATGGGCAGTTCCTC. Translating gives CASSLDLLAGMNGQFL.